Shown below are 13 T cell receptor beta chains from a single sample sequenced in a study of identical twins. Using its own MiXCR run on the 5' RACE reads, TCRdb lists one record per CDR3 protein. The sample shows about 220,000 distinct CDR3 sequences, 6% to 9% of them seen only once. The same specimen was also included in a second study, on yellow fever vaccine responses in identical twins.

Sequenced sample: memory (CD45RO+) T cells sorted from blood. These receptors came from a woman between 18 and 30 years old in good health.

This clonotype has just a few counts. V and J are TRBV4-3 and TRBJ2-3, with 7 bases matching TRBD2. V shed 4 bases and J 4 bases; nucleotides not matched to a gene: 5. The CDR3 runs to 14 residues. The germline V gene has CDR1 LGHNA and CDR2 YSLEER. CDR3 DNA: TGCGCCAGCAGCCGAGCGAGCGGGGCAGATACGCAGTATTTT. This gives the protein CASSRASGADTQYF.

This clonotype was observed many times. The chain employs TRBV3-1 and TRBJ2-3; D is undetermined. Germline V gene lookup returns CDR1 LGHDT and CDR2 YNNKEL (reference sequence). The CDR3 covers 12 residues. V was trimmed by 4 bases and J by 6 bases, leaving 8 bases between them. CDR3 bases: TGTGCCAGCAGCCCCCGCTGGGATACGCAGTATTTT. It codes for CASSPRWDTQYF.

The V and J genes are TRBV11-2 and TRBJ2-3; the match to TRBD2 covers 15 bases. The CDR3 runs to 18 residues. V dropped 5 bases and J dropped 4; count of bases not matched to a gene: 10. Germline V gene lookup returns CDR1 SGHAT and CDR2 FQNNGV. CDR3 residues: CASSPRTSGGARADTQYF. In DNA, the CDR3 is TGTGCCAGCAGCCCGCGGACTAGCGGGGGGGCCCGAGCAGATACGCAGTATTTT.

In its sample, this clonotype was seen many times. The chain links TRBV2 to TRBJ2-7; D assignment may be TRBD1 or TRBD2 (5 bases each). This CDR3 is 13 amino acids long. Germline CDR1 and CDR2: SNHLY and FYNNEI. Trimming shortened V by 6 bases and J by 3 bases, and 12 bases separated the two germline ends. CDR3 sequence (DNA): TGTGCCAGCAGCAGGGACGGATACTACGAGCAGTACTTC. Translation: CASSRDGYYEQYF.

This clonotype was seen many times. The rearrangement joins TRBV4-3 to TRBJ2-3; 12 bases agree with TRBD2. V dropped 0 bases and J dropped 2; count of bases not matched to a gene: 3. From germline, CDR1 is LGHNA and CDR2 YSLEER. The CDR3 extends over 17 amino acids. CDR3 sequence (DNA): TGCGCCAGCAGCCAAGATCTAGCGGGAGGGCCCACAGATACGCAGTATTTT. Its translation: CASSQDLAGGPTDTQYF.

The sample holds a few counts of this clonotype. A much more abundant neighbour one base away suggests this may be a read error. This chain links TRBV7-2 with TRBJ2-3; tentative D call: TRBD1 (6 bases). This CDR3 contains 13 residues. V lost 6 bases to trimming and J lost 0 bases, with 7 bases between them. Germline values: CDR1 SGHTA, CDR2 FQGNSA. The CDR3 region is CASSRGSTDTQYF. In DNA, the CDR3 is TGTGCCAGCAGTAGGGGGAGCACAGATACGCAGTATTTT.

This clonotype was observed at least ten times. V usage is TRBV27 and J usage is TRBJ1-1; 8 bases line up with TRBD1. This CDR3 comprises 14 residues. V was clipped by 6 bases and J by 1 base; unmatched bases: 4. CDR1 is MNHEY and CDR2 is SMNVEV in the germline V gene (reference sequence). The DNA of the CDR3 is TGTGCCAGCAGGTCAGGGGGCAGGAACACTGAAGCTTTCTTT. Translation gives CASRSGGRNTEAFF.

This clonotype has ten or more counts. V is TRBV9 and J is TRBJ1-2; the D gene is possibly TRBD1 (5 bases). Trimming stripped 3 bases from V and 0 bases from J, with 18 bases between. This CDR3 is built from 17 residues. Germline CDR1 SGDLS, CDR2 YYNGEE. CDR3 coding DNA: TGTGCCAGCAGCGGTGCCACCGGGACCCCATCTAACTATGGCTACACCTTC. This codes for CASSGATGTPSNYGYTF. Using reference TRBV9 and TRBJ1-2 for the parts outside the CDR3, the full variable domain is DSGVTQTPKHLITATGQRVTLRCSPRSGDLSVYWYQQSLDQGLQFLIQYYNGEERAKGNILERFSAQQFPDLHSELNLSSLELGDSALYFCASSGATGTPSNYGYTFGSGTRLTVV.

The V gene is TRBV5-6, the J gene TRBJ1-2; TRBD1 matches at 9 bases. This CDR3 spans 15 amino acids. Germline values: CDR1 SGHDT, CDR2 YYEEEE. After removal of 2 bases from V and 4 bases from J, the junction contained 6 bases not matched to a gene. The DNA for the CDR3 is TGTGCCAGCAGCTTCTCGTCACAGGGGGCCTATGGCTACACCTTC. The encoded protein is CASSFSSQGAYGYTF.

This clonotype has at least ten counts. The rearrangement joins TRBV24-1 to TRBJ2-2, with D perhaps matching TRBD1 or TRBD2 (5 bases each). The CDR3 contains 15 residues. V was cut by 4 bases and J by 4 bases, with 12 bases left in between. Germline V lookup: CDR1 KGHDR, CDR2 SFDVKD. In DNA, the CDR3 is TGTGCCACCAGTGACTATTTCGGGGCCACCGGGGAGCTGTTTTTT. Amino acids: CATSDYFGATGELFF.

V is TRBV15 and J is TRBJ2-1; D tentatively reads TRBD1 or TRBD2 (5 bases each). Looked up from germline, CDR1 is LNHNV and CDR2 is YYDKDF (reference sequence). The CDR3 length is 11 residues. V was trimmed by 3 bases and J by 12 bases, leaving 9 bases between them. The CDR3 region has the DNA TGTGCCACCAGCAGCGGGACGTTGCAGTTCTTC. It codes for CATSSGTLQFF.

There are a few counts of this clonotype. This rearrangement joins TRBV20-1 to TRBJ2-7; TRBD2 agrees at 8 bases. Trimming took 5 bases from V and 2 from J; bases not matched to a gene: 11. Looked up from germline, CDR1 is DFQATT and CDR2 is SNEGSKA (reference sequence). This CDR3 region has 15 residues. The DNA for the CDR3 is TGCAGTGCTCCCCGGACTAGCCCCTATCCCTACGAGCAGTACTTC. Translating it yields CSAPRTSPYPYEQYF.

This clonotype was observed many times. This chain links TRBV5-1 with TRBJ2-4; D gene unclear. The CDR3 spans 14 residues. Trimming cost V 2 bases and J 2 bases, with 8 bases left between them. Per germline, CDR1 SGHRS and CDR2 YFSETQ. The CDR3 here is CASSFAESKNIQYF. CDR3 DNA: TGCGCCAGCAGCTTTGCGGAGTCCAAAAACATTCAGTACTTC. Looking up the rest from reference TRBV5-1 and TRBJ2-4 gives the full variable domain: KAGVTQTPRYLIKTRGQQVTLSCSPISGHRSVSWYQQTPGQGLQFLFEYFSETQRNKGNFPGRFSGRQFSNSRSEMNVSTLELGDSALYLCASSFAESKNIQYFGAGTRLSVL.